The 5 T cell receptor beta chains presented below share a single source sample, sequenced in a study of blood T cell repertoires in COVID-19. The repertoire was sequenced with immunoSEQ multiplex PCR; TCRdb's copy has only in-frame clones and lacks some. The sample has fewer than 200,000 clones; 81% are singletons. The sample taken for sequencing was peripheral blood. These receptors all come from a woman in her thirties or forties with COVID-19, enrolled during active disease.

CDR3 sequence reads: CASRTGSYEQYF. The DNA of the CDR3 is TGTGCCAGTCGGACAGGGTCTTACGAGCAGTACTTC. The chain is built from TRBV18 and TRBJ2-7; 8 nucleotides match TRBD1. V was clipped by 9 bases and J by 4 bases; unmatched bases: 5. Germline-derived CDR1 and CDR2 are KGHSH and LQKENI. The CDR3 runs to 12 residues.

The chain employs TRBV5-1 and TRBJ2-1; 8 nucleotides align to TRBD1. V lost 4 bases and J lost 7; bases outside the gene matches: 10. Germline lookup yields CDR1 SGHRS and CDR2 YFSETQ. The CDR3 sequence is 15 residues long. This CDR3 reads CASSPLRGHRNEQFF. CDR3 nucleotide sequence: TGCGCCAGCAGCCCCCTCAGGGGGCATCGTAATGAGCAGTTCTTC.

The chain joins TRBV15 to TRBJ2-3; 7 nucleotides agree with TRBD2. This CDR3 is built from 15 residues. The J segment lost 6 bases and the V segment lost 1 base, leaving 7 bases of the junction unmatched. Germline lookup yields CDR1 LNHNV and CDR2 YYDKDF (reference sequence). CDR3 in DNA: TGTGCCACCAGCAGAGCGCGGGAGAATTGGGATACGCAGTATTTT. Translated, it gives CATSRARENWDTQYF.

J is TRBJ1-6 and V is TRBV10-3; TRBD1 aligns across 8 bases. CDR1 and CDR2 (germline): ENHRY, SYGVKD. The V gene end was trimmed by 8 bases and the J gene end by 4 bases; junction bases not matched to a gene: 7. This CDR3 has 15 residues. CDR3 sequence reads: CAIAGQVGYNSPLHF. CDR3 DNA sequence: TGTGCCATCGCGGGACAGGTGGGGTATAATTCACCCCTCCACTTT.

The CDR3, as DNA: TGCGCCAGCAGCACACTAGCGGGCAATGAGCAGTTCTTC. Protein sequence: CASSTLAGNEQFF. The chain recombines TRBV5-1 with TRBJ2-1; TRBD2 matches at 9 bases. Germline CDR1 is SGHRS and CDR2 is YFSETQ. V trimming: 4 bases; J trimming: 6 bases; junction bases outside the gene matches: 2. This CDR3 comprises 13 residues.